This passage covers 9 T cell receptor beta chains from one sample sequenced in a study of OX40 agonist ivuxolimab in advanced cancers. TCRdb keeps only in-frame clones here, not all; method: immunoSEQ multiplex PCR. The sample carries tens of thousands of clones, approximately 86% recorded once. Here the sequenced sample was CD4+ or CD8+ T cells sorted from blood, taken in a trial of the OX40 agonist ivuxolimab. These receptor sequences come from an adult with an advanced solid tumor such as melanoma, head and neck, liver or kidney cancer.

The chain combines TRBV5-1 with TRBJ2-3; maybe TRBD2 (5 bases). V lost 4 bases and J lost 1, with 16 bases in between. This CDR3 has 16 residues. Germline-derived CDR1 and CDR2 are SGHRS and YFSETQ. As DNA, the CDR3 is TGCGCCAGCAGCAGGACTCCGCTCGGCGGCACAGATACGCAGTATTTT. It is translated as CASSRTPLGGTDTQYF.

This chain links TRBV5-6 with TRBJ1-2, with D perhaps TRBD1 (6 bases). This CDR3 is built from 17 residues. Trimming stripped 4 bases from V and 8 bases from J, with 27 bases between. Per the germline V gene, CDR1 is SGHDT and CDR2 is YYEEEE. The CDR3 DNA is TGTGCCAGCAGCCGCGTCTCCCTTGGGGGCGCAGGGGAAGGCTACACCTTC. It translates to CASSRVSLGGAGEGYTF.

V usage is TRBV4-1 and J usage is TRBJ1-5; the match to TRBD1 covers 12 bases. This CDR3 spans 19 amino acids. The ends lost 0 bases at V and 11 bases at J; junction bases unmatched: 17. Germline values: CDR1 MGHRA, CDR2 YSYEKL. The CDR3 reads CASSQDEGTGGRTGSAQHF. The CDR3 nucleotides read TGCGCCAGCAGCCAAGACGAAGGGACAGGGGGCAGGACGGGATCAGCCCAGCATTTT.

The rearrangement links TRBV4-3 to TRBJ1-2, with D possibly being TRBD1 (5 bases). This CDR3 has 12 amino acids. The germline gives CDR1 LGHNA, CDR2 YSLEER. Trimming pared 4 bases from V and 10 bases from J, leaving 13 bases between. The CDR3 DNA reads TGCGCCAGCAGCCCTACAGGAGGGTACTACACCTTC. Its translation is CASSPTGGYYTF.

The rearrangement links TRBV7-6 to TRBJ1-2; maybe TRBD1 (6 bases). The ends were cut back, 1 base at V and 8 bases at J, with 20 bases in the middle. CDR1 is SGHVS and CDR2 is FNYEAQ in the germline V gene. This CDR3 comprises 16 residues. CDR3 coding DNA: TGTGCCAGCAGCTTAGATGAAGACAGGCCCCCAGGGGGCTACACCTTC. It yields the protein CASSLDEDRPPGGYTF.

The rearrangement uses TRBV7-9 and TRBJ1-3; D ambiguous. The germline V gene encodes CDR1 SEHNR and CDR2 FQNEAQ (reference sequence). This CDR3 comprises 15 residues. V was trimmed by 5 bases and J by 2 bases, leaving 13 bases between them. The chain's CDR3 is CASSPWERAGNTIYF. Here the CDR3 DNA reads TGTGCCAGCAGCCCCTGGGAAAGGGCTGGAAACACCATATATTTT. Full variable domain (missing parts from reference TRBV7-9 and TRBJ1-3): DTGVSQNPRHKITKRGQNVTFRCDPISEHNRLYWYRQTLGQGPEFLTYFQNEAQLEKSRLLSDRFSAERPKGSFSTLEIQRTEQGDSAMYLCASSPWERAGNTIYFGEGSWLTVV.

This chain connects TRBV19 to TRBJ1-5, with 7 nucleotides matching TRBD1. The CDR3 contains 15 residues. The J segment lost 4 bases and the V segment lost 6 bases, leaving 9 bases of the junction unmatched. CDR1 is LNHDA and CDR2 is SQIVND in the germline V gene (reference sequence). CDR3 coding DNA: TGTGCCAGTAGCTTACGGGACAGTTTTAATCAGCCCCAGCATTTT. The encoded protein is CASSLRDSFNQPQHF.

This clone was counted once. The CDR3 region is CSVDRETNSDTQYF. The CDR3 DNA follows: TGCAGCGTTGACAGAGAGACTAATTCAGATACGCAGTATTTT. The genes are TRBV29-1 and TRBJ2-3; perhaps TRBD2 as D (5 bases). With 3 bases removed from V and 4 bases from J, the gap between germline ends came to 14 bases. There are 14 residues in the CDR3. Germline V CDR1 and CDR2: SQVTM, ANQGSEA.

The V gene is TRBV19, the J gene TRBJ1-2; D is uncertain. Germline V gene lookup returns CDR1 LNHDA and CDR2 SQIVND (reference sequence). Between the trimmed V and J ends, which lost 1 base and 6 bases, there was a span of 18 bases. The CDR3 length is 16 residues. CDR3 amino acids: CASSIVGLAATNGYTF. CDR3 bases: TGTGCCAGTAGTATAGTAGGTTTGGCGGCAACAAATGGCTACACCTTC.